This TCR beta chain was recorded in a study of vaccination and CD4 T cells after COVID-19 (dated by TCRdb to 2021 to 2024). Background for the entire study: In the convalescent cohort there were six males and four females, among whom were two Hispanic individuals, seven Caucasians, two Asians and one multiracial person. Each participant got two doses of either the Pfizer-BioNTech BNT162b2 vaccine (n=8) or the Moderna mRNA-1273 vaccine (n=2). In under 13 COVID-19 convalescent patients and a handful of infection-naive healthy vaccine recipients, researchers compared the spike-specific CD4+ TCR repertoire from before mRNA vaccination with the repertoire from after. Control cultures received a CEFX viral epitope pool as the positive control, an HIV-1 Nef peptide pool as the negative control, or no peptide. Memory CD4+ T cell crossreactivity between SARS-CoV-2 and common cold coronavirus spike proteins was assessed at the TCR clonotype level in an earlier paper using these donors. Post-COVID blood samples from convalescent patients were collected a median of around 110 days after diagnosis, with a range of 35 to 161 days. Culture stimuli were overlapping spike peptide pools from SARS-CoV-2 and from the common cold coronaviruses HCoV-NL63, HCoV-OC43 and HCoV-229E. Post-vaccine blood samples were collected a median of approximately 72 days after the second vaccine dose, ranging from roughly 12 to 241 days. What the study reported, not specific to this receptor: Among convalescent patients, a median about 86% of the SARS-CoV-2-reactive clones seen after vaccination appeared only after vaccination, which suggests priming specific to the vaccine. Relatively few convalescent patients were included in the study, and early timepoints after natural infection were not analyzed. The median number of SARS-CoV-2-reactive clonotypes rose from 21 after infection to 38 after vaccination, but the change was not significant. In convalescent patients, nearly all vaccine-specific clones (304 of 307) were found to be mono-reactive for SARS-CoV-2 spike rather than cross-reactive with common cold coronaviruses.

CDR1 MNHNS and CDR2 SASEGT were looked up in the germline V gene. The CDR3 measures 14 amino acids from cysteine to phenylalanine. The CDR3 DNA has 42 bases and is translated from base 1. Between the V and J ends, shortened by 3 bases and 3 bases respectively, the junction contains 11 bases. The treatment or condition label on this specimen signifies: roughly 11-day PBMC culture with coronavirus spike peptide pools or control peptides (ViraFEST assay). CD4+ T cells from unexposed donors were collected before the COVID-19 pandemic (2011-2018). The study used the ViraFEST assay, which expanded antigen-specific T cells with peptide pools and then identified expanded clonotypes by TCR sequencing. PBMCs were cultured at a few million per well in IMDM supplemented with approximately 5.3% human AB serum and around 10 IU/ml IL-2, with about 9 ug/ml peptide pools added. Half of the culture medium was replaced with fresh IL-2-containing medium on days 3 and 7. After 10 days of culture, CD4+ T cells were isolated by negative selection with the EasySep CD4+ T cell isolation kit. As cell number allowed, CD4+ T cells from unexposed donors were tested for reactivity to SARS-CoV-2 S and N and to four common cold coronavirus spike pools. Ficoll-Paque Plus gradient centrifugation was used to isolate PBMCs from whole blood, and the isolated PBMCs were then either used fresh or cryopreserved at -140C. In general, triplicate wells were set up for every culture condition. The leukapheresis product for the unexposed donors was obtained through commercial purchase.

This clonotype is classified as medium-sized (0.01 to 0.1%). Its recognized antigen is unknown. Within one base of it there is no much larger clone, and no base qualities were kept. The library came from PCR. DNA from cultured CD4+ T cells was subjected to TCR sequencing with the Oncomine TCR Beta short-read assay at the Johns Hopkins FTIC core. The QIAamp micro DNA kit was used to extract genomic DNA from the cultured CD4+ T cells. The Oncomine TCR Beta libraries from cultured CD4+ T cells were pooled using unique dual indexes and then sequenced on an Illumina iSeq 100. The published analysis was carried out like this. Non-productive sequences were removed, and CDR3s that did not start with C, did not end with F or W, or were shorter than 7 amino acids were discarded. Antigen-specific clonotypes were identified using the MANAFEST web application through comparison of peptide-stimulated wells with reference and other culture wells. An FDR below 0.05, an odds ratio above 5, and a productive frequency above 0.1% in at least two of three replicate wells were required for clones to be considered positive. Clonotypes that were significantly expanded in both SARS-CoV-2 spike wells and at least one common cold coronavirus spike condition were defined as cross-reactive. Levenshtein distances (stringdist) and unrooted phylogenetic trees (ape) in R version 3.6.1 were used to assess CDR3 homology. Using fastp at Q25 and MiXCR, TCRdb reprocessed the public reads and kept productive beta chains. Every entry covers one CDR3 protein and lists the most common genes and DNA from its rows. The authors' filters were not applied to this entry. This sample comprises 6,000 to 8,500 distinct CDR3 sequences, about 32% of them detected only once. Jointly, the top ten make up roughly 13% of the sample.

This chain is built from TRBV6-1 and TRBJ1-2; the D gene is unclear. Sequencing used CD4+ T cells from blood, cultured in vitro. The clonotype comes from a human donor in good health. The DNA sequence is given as TGTGCCAGCAGTGAGGCTCCGGGGTACTATGGCTACACCTTC. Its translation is CASSEAPGYYGYTF.